A selection of T cell receptor beta chains follows, all from one sample in a study of OX40 agonist ivuxolimab in advanced cancers. Here immunoSEQ multiplex PCR was the method, and the copy in TCRdb shows in-frame clones only, minus some. The sample includes about 81,000 clones, more than 70% of them seen just once. Sequences were derived from CD4+ or CD8+ T cells sorted from blood, sampled in a trial of the OX40 agonist ivuxolimab. The receptor set was obtained from an adult with an advanced solid tumor such as melanoma, head and neck, liver or kidney cancer. CDR3s include the opening cysteine and the closing phenylalanine or tryptophan. A D gene is named only where the DNA matches it firmly. Clone size, where shown, is once, few, many, or a class for clones that have expanded.

>-|-|TRBV5-1|TRBJ2-7
CASRGGPSYEQYF
TGCGCCAGCAGAGGAGGGCCATCCTACGAGCAGTACTTC
>-|-|TRBV7-8|TRBJ2-5
CASSSRGLLGGQYF
TGTGCCAGCAGCTCTCGGGGACTCCTCGGAGGCCAGTACTTC
>-|-|TRBV6-5|TRBJ2-2
CASSYRVTGELFF
TGTGCCAGCAGTTACAGGGTAACCGGGGAGCTGTTTTTT
>TRBD2|once|TRBV7-9|TRBJ2-7
CASSFLSGGSYEQYF
TGTGCCAGCAGCTTTTTATCGGGGGGCTCCTACGAGCAGTACTTC
>TRBD1|once|TRBV27|TRBJ1-5
CASSLGQGNQPQHF
TGTGCCAGCAGCCTTGGACAGGGCAATCAGCCCCAGCATTTT
>-|few|TRBV10-3|TRBJ1-1
CAISVRDQNTEAFF
TGTGCCATCAGTGTTAGAGACCAGAACACTGAAGCTTTCTTT
>-|-|TRBV4-3|TRBJ2-5
CASSRQLAGEETQYF
TGCGCCAGCAGCCGACAACTTGCAGGAGAAGAGACCCAGTACTTC
>-|-|TRBV19|TRBJ1-2
CASSRQTINYGYTF
TGTGCCAGTAGCAGACAGACCATTAACTATGGCTACACCTTC
>-|-|TRBV29-1|TRBJ2-7
CSVGLLRRAQYF
TGCAGCGTTGGGTTGCTACGTCGGGCGCAGTACTTC
>TRBD1|-|TRBV2|TRBJ1-5
CASSEQGVSLQPQHF
TGTGCCAGCAGTGAACAGGGGGTTTCGTTGCAGCCCCAGCATTTT
>TRBD1|-|TRBV18|TRBJ1-5
CASSPIGQGERPQHF
TGTGCCAGCTCACCAATCGGGCAGGGGGAGCGGCCCCAGCATTTT
>TRBD1|-|TRBV5-8|TRBJ2-1
CASSFRGQTYNEQFF
TGTGCCAGCAGCTTTAGGGGACAGACTTACAATGAGCAGTTCTTC
>-|once|TRBV11-3|TRBJ2-2
CASSIPRDGELFF
TGTGCCAGCAGCATACCTCGGGACGGGGAGCTGTTTTTT
>-|few|TRBV27|TRBJ2-1
CASSLFRGSVPYNEQFF
TGTGCCAGCAGTCTTTTTAGGGGCTCGGTACCGTACAATGAGCAGTTCTTC
>-|-|TRBV28|TRBJ1-1
CASSLEAAFF
TGTGCCAGCAGTTTAGAGGCAGCTTTCTTT
>TRBD2|-|TRBV2|TRBJ2-5
CASSSGGALETQYF
TGTGCCAGCAGTTCCGGGGGGGCCTTAGAGACCCAGTACTTC
>-|-|TRBV7-6|TRBJ2-3
CASSTLRIEDTQYF
TGTGCCAGCAGCACCCTTAGGATAGAAGATACGCAGTATTTT
>-|-|TRBV5-6|TRBJ2-3
CASSLSGGPGDTQYF
TGTGCCAGCAGCCTTAGTGGGGGCCCGGGAGATACGCAGTATTTT
>TRBD1|many|TRBV29-1|TRBJ1-1
CSVGRQGGGTEAFF
TGCAGCGTTGGTCGTCAAGGGGGCGGCACTGAAGCTTTCTTT
>-|-|TRBV5-4|TRBJ1-2
CASSPSGYGQGYTF
TGTGCCAGCAGCCCATCGGGTTATGGTCAGGGCTACACCTTC
>-|-|TRBV5-5|TRBJ2-6
CASSLGGTVSGANVLTF
TGTGCCAGCAGCTTGGGCGGGACAGTCTCTGGGGCCAACGTCCTGACTTTC
>-|once|TRBV6-1|TRBJ1-5
CASSEKLMTLSNQPQHF
TGTGCCAGCAGTGAAAAGTTAATGACACTGAGCAATCAGCCCCAGCATTTT
>-|-|TRBV19|TRBJ1-2
CASSEGYGYTF
TGTGCCAGTAGTGAGGGCTATGGCTACACCTTC
>-|-|TRBV29-1|TRBJ2-1
CSAPFGGPGNEQFF
TGCAGCGCCCCGTTCGGGGGCCCGGGTAATGAGCAGTTCTTC
>-|-|TRBV5-5|TRBJ2-3
CASSLQDTQYF
TGTGCCAGCAGCTTACAAGATACGCAGTATTTT
>-|-|TRBV7-3|TRBJ2-3
CASSLTIRLSPPLDTQYF
TGTGCCAGCAGCTTAACAATCAGACTTTCGCCCCCGTTAGATACGCAGTATTTT
>-|-|TRBV12-5|TRBJ1-1
CASGSTFNTEAFF
TGTGCTAGTGGTTCAACATTTAACACTGAAGCTTTCTTT
>-|-|TRBV6-6|TRBJ1-3
CASSPLRPDSGNTIYF
TGTGCCAGCAGCCCCTTAAGGCCGGACTCTGGAAACACCATATATTTT
>-|once|TRBV2|TRBJ2-2
CATRTELNTGELFF
TGTGCCACTCGGACAGAACTGAACACCGGGGAGCTGTTTTTT
>TRBD1|-|TRBV14|TRBJ2-5
CASSHWSSSDRVFEETQYF
TGTGCCAGCAGCCACTGGTCTTCGTCGGACAGGGTATTTGAGGAGACCCAGTACTTC
>-|-|TRBV5-6|TRBJ2-3
CASSSSIEGDTQYF
TGTGCCAGCAGCTCCTCTATTGAAGGAGATACGCAGTATTTT
>-|once|TRBV5-1|TRBJ1-1
CASSLQPNTEAFF
TGCGCCAGCAGTCTACAGCCGAACACTGAAGCTTTCTTT
>-|-|TRBV18|TRBJ1-6
CASSSDQSSYNSPLHF
TGTGCCAGCTCTTCAGACCAATCCTCCTATAATTCACCCCTCCACTTT
>-|-|TRBV21-1|TRBJ2-1
CASPRDEIAVRSYNEQFF
TGTGCCAGTCCCCGAGACGAAATTGCCGTGAGGTCCTACAATGAGCAGTTCTTC
>-|-|TRBV5-4|TRBJ2-3
CASSPTTGSTDTQYF
TGTGCCAGCAGCCCAACGACAGGAAGCACAGATACGCAGTATTTT
>-|-|TRBV18|TRBJ1-3
CASSPQGNANTIYF
TGTGCCAGCTCACCACAGGGCAACGCAAACACCATATATTTT
>-|-|TRBV18|TRBJ2-7
CASSPEDRTYEQYF
TGTGCCAGCTCACCTGAGGACAGAACCTACGAGCAGTACTTC